This T cell receptor beta chain was sequenced in a study of blood T cell repertoires in COVID-19. Study background: Some COVID-19 samples were acute and others convalescent; all came from the United States, Italy and Spain. T cells, B-cell-depleted T cells, or PBMCs supplied cDNA or gDNA.

The CDR3 extends over 13 amino acids. The germline V and J ends were trimmed by 6 bases and 0 bases, with 9 bases remaining between them. The germline V gene encodes CDR1 LGHNA and CDR2 YNFKEQ. In the authors' workflow: From reference gene primer amplification, estimates of nucleated cell counts were derived. The table came from immunoSEQ multiplex PCR; TCRdb's copy has only in-frame clones and leaves some out. V and J calls and clone size are those listed in that table; D and trimming were worked out from the DNA. The sample carries under 200,000 clones, around 86% recorded once. The rearrangement joins TRBV4-2 to TRBJ2-7; the D is unclear. The sample consisted of peripheral blood. This sequence was found in a man aged 65 to 85 with acute or convalescent COVID-19. The CDR3 spells CASSARISYEQYF. For the CDR3, the DNA is TGTGCCAGCAGTGCCAGAATCTCCTACGAGCAGTACTTC.